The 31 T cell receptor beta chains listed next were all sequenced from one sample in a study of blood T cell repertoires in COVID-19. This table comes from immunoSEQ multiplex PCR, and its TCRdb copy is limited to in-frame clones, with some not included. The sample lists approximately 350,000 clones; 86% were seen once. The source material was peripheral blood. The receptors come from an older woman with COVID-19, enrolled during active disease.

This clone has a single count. This chain's CDR3 is CASSQDIRSEQYF. The CDR3 nucleotides read TGTGCCAGCAGCCAAGATATTCGGAGCGAGCAGTACTTC. The chain couples TRBV3-1 (or the pseudogene TRBV3-2) to TRBJ2-7; no definite D call. Trimming took 0 bases from V and 6 from J, leaving 9 bases between them. This CDR3 contains 13 residues. Germline V gene lookup returns CDR1 LGHDT and CDR2 YNNKEL (reference sequence).

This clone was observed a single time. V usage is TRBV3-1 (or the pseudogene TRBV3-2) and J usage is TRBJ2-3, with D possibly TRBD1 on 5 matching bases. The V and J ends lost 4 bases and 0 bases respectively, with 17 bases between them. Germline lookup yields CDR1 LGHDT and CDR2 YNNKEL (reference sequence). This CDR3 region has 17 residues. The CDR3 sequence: CASSPLPDSRSTDTQYF. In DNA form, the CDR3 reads TGTGCCAGCAGCCCCCTCCCCGACAGCCGTAGCACAGATACGCAGTATTTT.

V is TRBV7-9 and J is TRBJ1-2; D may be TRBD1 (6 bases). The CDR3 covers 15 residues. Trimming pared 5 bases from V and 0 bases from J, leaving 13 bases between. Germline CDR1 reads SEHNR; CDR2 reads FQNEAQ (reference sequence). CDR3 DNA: TGTGCCAGCAGCGACCGGACAGTTCCTAACTATGGCTACACCTTC. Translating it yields CASSDRTVPNYGYTF.

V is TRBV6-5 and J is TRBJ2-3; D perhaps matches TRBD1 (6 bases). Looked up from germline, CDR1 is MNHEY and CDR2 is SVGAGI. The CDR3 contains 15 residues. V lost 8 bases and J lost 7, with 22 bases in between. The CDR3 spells CASGPGHGRGYTQYF. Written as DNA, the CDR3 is TGTGCCAGCGGTCCGGGACACGGACGGGGATATACGCAGTATTTT.

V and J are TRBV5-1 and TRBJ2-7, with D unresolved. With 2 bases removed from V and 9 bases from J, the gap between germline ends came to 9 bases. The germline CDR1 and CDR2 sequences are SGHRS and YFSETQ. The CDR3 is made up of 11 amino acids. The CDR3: CASSFPFGQYF. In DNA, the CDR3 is TGCGCCAGCAGCTTCCCCTTCGGGCAGTACTTC.

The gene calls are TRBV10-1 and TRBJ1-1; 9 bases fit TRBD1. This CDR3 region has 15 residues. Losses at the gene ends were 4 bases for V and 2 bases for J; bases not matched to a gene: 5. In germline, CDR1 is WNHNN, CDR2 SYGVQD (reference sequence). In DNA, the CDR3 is TGCGCCAGCAGTGGGTCGGGACAGGGAAACACTGAAGCTTTCTTT. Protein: CASSGSGQGNTEAFF.

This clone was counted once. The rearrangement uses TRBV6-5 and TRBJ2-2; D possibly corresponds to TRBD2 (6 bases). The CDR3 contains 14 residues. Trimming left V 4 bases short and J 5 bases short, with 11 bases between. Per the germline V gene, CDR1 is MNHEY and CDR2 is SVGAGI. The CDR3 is CASSSGGRTGELFF. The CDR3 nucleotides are TGTGCCAGCAGTTCTGGGGGGAGGACCGGGGAGCTGTTTTTT.

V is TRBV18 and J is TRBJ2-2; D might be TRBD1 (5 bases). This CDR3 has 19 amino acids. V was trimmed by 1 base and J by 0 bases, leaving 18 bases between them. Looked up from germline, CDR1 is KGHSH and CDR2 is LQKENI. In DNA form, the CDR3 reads TGTGCCAGCTCACCACAAAGGGGCGTGCGACAGACGAACACCGGGGAGCTGTTTTTT. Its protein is CASSPQRGVRQTNTGELFF.

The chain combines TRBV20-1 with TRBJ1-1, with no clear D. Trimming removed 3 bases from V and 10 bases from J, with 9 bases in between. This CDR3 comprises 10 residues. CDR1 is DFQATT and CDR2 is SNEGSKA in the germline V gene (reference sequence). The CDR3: CSASFGPAFF. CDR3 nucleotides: TGCAGTGCTAGCTTTGGGCCAGCTTTCTTT.

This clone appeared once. CDR3 region: CASSLGRNYEQYF. The CDR3 DNA is TGTGCCAGCAGCTTAGGCAGGAATTACGAGCAGTACTTC. The V gene is TRBV11-3, the J gene TRBJ2-7; D is ambiguous. The CDR3 contains 13 residues. Germline V gene lookup returns CDR1 SGHNT and CDR2 YENEEA. The V and J ends lost 1 base and 4 bases respectively, with 8 bases between them.

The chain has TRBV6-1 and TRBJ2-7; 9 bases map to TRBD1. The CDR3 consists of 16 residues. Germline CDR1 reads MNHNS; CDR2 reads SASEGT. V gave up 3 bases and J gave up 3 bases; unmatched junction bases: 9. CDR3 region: CASSDLWGQGNYEQYF. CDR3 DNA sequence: TGTGCCAGCAGTGATCTCTGGGGACAGGGAAACTACGAGCAGTACTTC.

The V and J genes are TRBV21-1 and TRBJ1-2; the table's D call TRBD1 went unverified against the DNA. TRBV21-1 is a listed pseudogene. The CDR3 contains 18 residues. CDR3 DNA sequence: TGTGCCAGCAGCAAAGCCCTTCCCGGACAGGGGGCAGGAAATGGCTACACCTTC. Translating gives CASSKALPGQGAGNGYTF.

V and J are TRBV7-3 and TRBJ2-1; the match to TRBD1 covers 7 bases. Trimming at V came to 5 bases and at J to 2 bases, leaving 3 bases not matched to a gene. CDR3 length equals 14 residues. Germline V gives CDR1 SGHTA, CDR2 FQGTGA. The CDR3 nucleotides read TGTGCCAGCAGCCTGGGACAGACCTACAATGAGCAGTTCTTC. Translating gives CASSLGQTYNEQFF.

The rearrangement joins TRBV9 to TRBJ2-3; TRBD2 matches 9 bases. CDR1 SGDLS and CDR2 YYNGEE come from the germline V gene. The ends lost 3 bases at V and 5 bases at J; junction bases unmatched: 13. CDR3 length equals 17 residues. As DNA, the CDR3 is TGTGCCAGCAGCGGGTATGGGACTAGCTTGGGGGAAGATACGCAGTATTTT. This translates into CASSGYGTSLGEDTQYF.

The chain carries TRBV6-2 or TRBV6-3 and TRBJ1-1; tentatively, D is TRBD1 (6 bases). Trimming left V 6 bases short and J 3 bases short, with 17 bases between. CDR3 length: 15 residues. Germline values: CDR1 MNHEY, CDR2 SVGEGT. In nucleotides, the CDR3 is TGTGCCAGCAGACCTCACAGGGAGGGGGACACTGAAGCTTTCTTT. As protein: CASRPHREGDTEAFF.

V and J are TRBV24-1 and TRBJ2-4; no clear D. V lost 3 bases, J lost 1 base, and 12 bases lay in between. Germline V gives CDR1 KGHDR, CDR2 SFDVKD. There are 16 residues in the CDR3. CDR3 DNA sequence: TGTGCCACCAGTGATGACGATGGCAGGGCCAAAAACATTCAGTACTTC. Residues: CATSDDDGRAKNIQYF.

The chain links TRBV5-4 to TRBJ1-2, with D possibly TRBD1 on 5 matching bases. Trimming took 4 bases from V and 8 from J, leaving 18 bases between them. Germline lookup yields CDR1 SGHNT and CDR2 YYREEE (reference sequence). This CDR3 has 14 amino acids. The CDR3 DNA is TGTGCCAGCAGCCTGGTCAGCGGGGCTGGCGGCTACACCTTC. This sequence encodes CASSLVSGAGGYTF. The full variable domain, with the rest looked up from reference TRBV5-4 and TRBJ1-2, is ETGVTQSPTHLIKTRGQQVTLRCSSQSGHNTVSWYQQALGQGPQFIFQYYREEENGRGNFPPRFSGLQFPNYSSELNVNALELDDSALYLCASSLVSGAGGYTFGSGTRLTVV.

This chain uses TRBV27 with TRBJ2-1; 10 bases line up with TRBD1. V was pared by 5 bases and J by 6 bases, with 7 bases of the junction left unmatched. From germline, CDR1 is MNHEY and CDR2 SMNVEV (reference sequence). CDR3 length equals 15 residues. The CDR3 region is CASSDRGRSVNEQFF. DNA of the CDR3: TGTGCCAGCAGTGACAGGGGGCGCTCAGTCAATGAGCAGTTCTTC.

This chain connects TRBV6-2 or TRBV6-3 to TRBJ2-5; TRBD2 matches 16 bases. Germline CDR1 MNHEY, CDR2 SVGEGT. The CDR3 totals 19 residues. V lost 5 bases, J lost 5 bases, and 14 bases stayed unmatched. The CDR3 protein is CASSPRFGTSGGALETQYF. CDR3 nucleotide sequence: TGTGCCAGCAGTCCCCGGTTTGGGACTAGCGGGGGGGCATTGGAGACCCAGTACTTC.

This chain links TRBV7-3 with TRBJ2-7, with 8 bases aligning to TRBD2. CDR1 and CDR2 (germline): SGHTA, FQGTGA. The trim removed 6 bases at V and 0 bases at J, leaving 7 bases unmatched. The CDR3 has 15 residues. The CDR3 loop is CASSHSGESSYEQYF. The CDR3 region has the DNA TGTGCCAGCAGTCATAGCGGGGAAAGCTCCTACGAGCAGTACTTC.

DNA for the CDR3: TGTGCCAGCAGGGACAGGGGAAACTATGGCTACACCTTC. Amino acid sequence: CASRDRGNYGYTF. This chain connects TRBV2 to TRBJ1-2, with 9 positions matching TRBD1. CDR1 is SNHLY, CDR2 FYNNEI, per germline. Trimming at V came to 6 bases and at J to 2 bases, leaving 1 base not matched to a gene. This CDR3 region has 13 residues.

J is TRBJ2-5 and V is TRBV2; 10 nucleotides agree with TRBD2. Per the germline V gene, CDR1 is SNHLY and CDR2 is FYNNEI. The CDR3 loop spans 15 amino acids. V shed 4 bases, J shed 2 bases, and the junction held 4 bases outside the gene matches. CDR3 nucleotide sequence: TGTGCCAGCAGTGTGAGTAGCGGGGGGCAAGAGACCCAGTACTTC. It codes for CASSVSSGGQETQYF. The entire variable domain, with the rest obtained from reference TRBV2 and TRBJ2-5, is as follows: EPEVTQTPSHQVTQMGQEVILRCVPISNHLYFYWYRQILGQKVEFLVSFYNNEISEKSEIFDDQFSVERPDGSNFTLKIRSTKLEDSAMYFCASSVSSGGQETQYFGPGTRLLVL.

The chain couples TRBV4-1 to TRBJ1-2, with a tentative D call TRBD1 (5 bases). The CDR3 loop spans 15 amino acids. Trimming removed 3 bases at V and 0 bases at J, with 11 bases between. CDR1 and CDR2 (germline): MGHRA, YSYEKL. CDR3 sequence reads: CASSHEQDSNYGYTF. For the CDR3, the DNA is TGCGCCAGCAGCCATGAACAGGATTCTAACTATGGCTACACCTTC.

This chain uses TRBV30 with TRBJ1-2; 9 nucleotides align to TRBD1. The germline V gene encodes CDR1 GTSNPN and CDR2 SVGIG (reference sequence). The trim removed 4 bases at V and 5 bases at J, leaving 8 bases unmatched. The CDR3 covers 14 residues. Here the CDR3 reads CAWTGTGTFYGYTF. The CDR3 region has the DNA TGTGCCTGGACCGGGACAGGGACCTTTTATGGCTACACCTTC. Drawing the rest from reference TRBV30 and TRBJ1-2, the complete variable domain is SQTIHQWPATLVQPVGSPLSLECTVEGTSNPNLYWYRQAAGRGLQLLFYSVGIGQISSEVPQNLSASRPQDRQFILSSKKLLLSDSGFYLCAWTGTGTFYGYTFGSGTRLTVV.

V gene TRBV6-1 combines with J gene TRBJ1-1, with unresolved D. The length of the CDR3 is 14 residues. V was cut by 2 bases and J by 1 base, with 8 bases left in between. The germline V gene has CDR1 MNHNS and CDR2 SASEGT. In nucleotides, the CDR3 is TGTGCCAGCAGTGAACCCCGACAGAACACTGAAGCTTTCTTT. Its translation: CASSEPRQNTEAFF.

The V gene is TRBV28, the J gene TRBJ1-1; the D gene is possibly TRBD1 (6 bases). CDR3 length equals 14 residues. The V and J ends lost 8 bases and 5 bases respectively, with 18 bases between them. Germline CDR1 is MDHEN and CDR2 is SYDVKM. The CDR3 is CASSTVGGRTEAFF. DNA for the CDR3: TGTGCCAGCTCCACAGTGGGGGGGCGGACTGAAGCTTTCTTT.

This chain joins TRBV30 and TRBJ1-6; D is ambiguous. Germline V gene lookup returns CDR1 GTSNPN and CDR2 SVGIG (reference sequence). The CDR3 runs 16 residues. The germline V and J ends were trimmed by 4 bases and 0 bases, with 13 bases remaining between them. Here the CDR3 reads CAWIQQTSSYNSPLHF. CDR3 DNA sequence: TGTGCCTGGATCCAACAGACGAGCTCCTATAATTCACCCCTCCACTTT. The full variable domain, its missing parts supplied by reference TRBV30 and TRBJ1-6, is SQTIHQWPATLVQPVGSPLSLECTVEGTSNPNLYWYRQAAGRGLQLLFYSVGIGQISSEVPQNLSASRPQDRQFILSSKKLLLSDSGFYLCAWIQQTSSYNSPLHFGNGTRLTVT.

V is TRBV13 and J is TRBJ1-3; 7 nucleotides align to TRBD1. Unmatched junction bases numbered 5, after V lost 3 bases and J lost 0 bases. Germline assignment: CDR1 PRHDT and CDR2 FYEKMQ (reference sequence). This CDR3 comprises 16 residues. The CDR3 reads CASSFWTGISGNTIYF. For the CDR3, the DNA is TGTGCCAGCAGCTTTTGGACAGGCATCTCTGGAAACACCATATATTTT.

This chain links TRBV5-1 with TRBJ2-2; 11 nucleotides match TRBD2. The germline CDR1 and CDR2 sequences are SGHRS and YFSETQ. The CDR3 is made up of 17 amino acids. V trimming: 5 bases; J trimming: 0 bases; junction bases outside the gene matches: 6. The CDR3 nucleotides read TGCGCCAGCAGTCAACTAGCGGGGGCCTCGAACACCGGGGAGCTGTTTTTT. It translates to CASSQLAGASNTGELFF.

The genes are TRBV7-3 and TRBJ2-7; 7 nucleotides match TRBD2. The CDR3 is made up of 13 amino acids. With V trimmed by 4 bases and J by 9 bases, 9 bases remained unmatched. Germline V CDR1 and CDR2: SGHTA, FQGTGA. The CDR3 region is CASSSGIRGGQYF. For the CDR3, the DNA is TGTGCCAGCAGCTCGGGTATCCGCGGGGGGCAGTACTTC.

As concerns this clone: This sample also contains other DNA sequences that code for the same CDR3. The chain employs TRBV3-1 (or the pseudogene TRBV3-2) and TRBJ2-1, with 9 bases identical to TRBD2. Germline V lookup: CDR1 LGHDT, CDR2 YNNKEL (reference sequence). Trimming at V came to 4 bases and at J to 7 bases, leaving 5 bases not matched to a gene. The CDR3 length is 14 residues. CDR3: CASSRRLADNEQFF. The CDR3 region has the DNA TGTGCCAGCAGCCGCCGACTAGCGGATAATGAGCAGTTCTTC.